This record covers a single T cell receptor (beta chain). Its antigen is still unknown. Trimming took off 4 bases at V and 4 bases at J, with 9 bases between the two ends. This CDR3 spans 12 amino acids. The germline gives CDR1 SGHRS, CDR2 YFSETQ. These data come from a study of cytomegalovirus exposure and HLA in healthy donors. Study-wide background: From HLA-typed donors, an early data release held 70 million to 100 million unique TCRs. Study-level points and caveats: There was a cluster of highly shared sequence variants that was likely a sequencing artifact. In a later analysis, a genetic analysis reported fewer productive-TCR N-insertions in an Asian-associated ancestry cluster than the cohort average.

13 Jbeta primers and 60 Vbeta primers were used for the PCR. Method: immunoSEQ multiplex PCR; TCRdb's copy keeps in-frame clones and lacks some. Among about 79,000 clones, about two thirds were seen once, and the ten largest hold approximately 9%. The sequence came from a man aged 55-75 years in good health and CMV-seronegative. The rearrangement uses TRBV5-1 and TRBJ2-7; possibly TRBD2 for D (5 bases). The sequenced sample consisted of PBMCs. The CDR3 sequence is CASSQSGYEQYF. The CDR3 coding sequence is TGCGCCAGCAGCCAGTCGGGGTACGAGCAGTACTTC.